A single sample gave rise to the 14 T cell receptor beta chains below, sequenced in a study of T cell responses to AZD1222 COVID-19 vaccine. TCRdb's table, derived via immunoSEQ multiplex PCR, lists solely in-frame clones and lacks some. The table includes around 140,000 clones, over 75% detected once. Specimen: peripheral blood, collected on day 0 of AZD1222 vaccination. These receptors all come from an adult in good health.

This chain links TRBV10-3 with TRBJ2-1; the D gene could be TRBD1 or TRBD2 (6 bases each). V lost 3 bases and J 3 bases, leaving 18 bases between the germline ends. The germline CDR1 and CDR2 sequences are ENHRY and SYGVKD. The CDR3 runs 17 residues. The CDR3 nucleotides are TGTGCCATCAGTGATCGTACAGGGAGGCTCCACTACAATGAGCAGTTCTTC. Translation gives CAISDRTGRLHYNEQFF.

The J gene is TRBJ1-1, the V gene TRBV15; D is ambiguous. V was clipped by 0 bases and J by 3 bases, with 5 bases between them. The CDR3 loop spans 13 amino acids. Germline CDR1 is LNHNV and CDR2 is YYDKDF (reference sequence). The CDR3 DNA reads TGTGCCACCAGCAGAGATACAGACACTGAAGCTTTCTTT. It translates to CATSRDTDTEAFF.

The rearrangement uses TRBV7-3 and TRBJ1-2; D unresolved. The CDR3 has 13 amino acids. V gave up 5 bases and J gave up 5 bases, with 12 bases separating them. Germline CDR1 SGHTA, CDR2 FQGTGA. CDR3 region: CASSQKNGYGYTF. CDR3 in DNA: TGTGCCAGCAGCCAAAAGAACGGGTATGGCTACACCTTC.

The J gene is TRBJ1-2, the V gene TRBV5-1; the match to TRBD1 covers 7 bases. CDR3 size: 16 residues. V lost 0 bases, J lost 4 bases, and 9 bases stayed unmatched. Germline V gives CDR1 SGHRS, CDR2 YFSETQ. The DNA for the CDR3 is TGCGCCAGCAGCTTGGGACCGGGACAGCTGATCTATGGCTACACCTTC. This translates into CASSLGPGQLIYGYTF.

The chain uses TRBV29-1 and TRBJ2-7; possibly TRBD1 for D (5 bases). The CDR3 spans 13 residues. In germline, CDR1 is SQVTM, CDR2 ANQGSEA. Trimming took 3 bases from V and 5 from J, leaving 14 bases between them. The chain's CDR3 is CSVDGQGVNEQYF. The CDR3 DNA reads TGCAGCGTTGACGGGCAGGGTGTCAACGAGCAGTACTTC.

The genes are TRBV18 and TRBJ1-2; 8 bases align to TRBD1. V was pared by 2 bases and J by 10 bases, with 15 bases of the junction left unmatched. CDR1 is KGHSH and CDR2 is LQKENI in the germline V gene. This CDR3 spans 16 amino acids. For the CDR3, the DNA is TGTGCCAGCTCACCATTGGGGCAGGGGGCGAATACGGACTACACCTTC. It specifies CASSPLGQGANTDYTF. The full variable domain, completed using reference TRBV18 and TRBJ1-2, is NAGVMQNPRHLVRRRGQEARLRCSPMKGHSHVYWYRQLPEEGLKFMVYLQKENIIDESGMPKERFSAEFPKEGPSILRIQQVVRGDSAAYFCASSPLGQGANTDYTFGSGTRLTVV.

The chain recombines TRBV30 with TRBJ1-4; D unclear. The V end lost 2 bases, the J end lost 8 bases, and 6 bases lay between the germline ends. CDR1 and CDR2 (germline): GTSNPN, SVGIG (reference sequence). There are 11 residues in the CDR3. CDR3 nucleotides: TGTGCCTGGAGTCAGTGGGAAAAACTGTTTTTT. This encodes CAWSQWEKLFF. The whole variable domain, remainder taken from reference TRBV30 and TRBJ1-4, is SQTIHQWPATLVQPVGSPLSLECTVEGTSNPNLYWYRQAAGRGLQLLFYSVGIGQISSEVPQNLSASRPQDRQFILSSKKLLLSDSGFYLCAWSQWEKLFFGSGTQLSVL.

The J gene is TRBJ2-1, the V gene TRBV14; maybe TRBD1 (6 bases). The CDR3 runs 16 residues. The germline V gene has CDR1 SGHDN and CDR2 FVKESK. V was shortened by 0 bases and J by 7 bases, with 16 bases between the two germline ends. The CDR3 protein is CASSQDGQLEVNEQFF. CDR3 nucleotide sequence: TGTGCCAGCAGCCAAGATGGACAGCTGGAGGTAAATGAGCAGTTCTTC.

The DNA for the CDR3 is TGTGCCAGCACCCTATGGGGCAATGTTATCGGGACCCAGTACTTC. Translation gives CASTLWGNVIGTQYF. The chain has TRBV7-2 and TRBJ2-5; the D gene is possibly TRBD1 (5 bases). CDR1 and CDR2 (germline): SGHTA, FQGNSA. Trimming stripped 7 bases from V and 7 bases from J, with 22 bases between. CDR3 length equals 15 residues.

V usage is TRBV2 and J usage is TRBJ1-5; D possibly corresponds to TRBD1 (5 bases). With 6 bases removed from V and 0 bases from J, the gap between germline ends came to 9 bases. The length of the CDR3 is 14 residues. Germline V gene sequence: CDR1 SNHLY, CDR2 FYNNEI. For the CDR3, the DNA is TGTGCCAGCAGACAGGAGAATAGCAATCAGCCCCAGCATTTT. Translated, it gives CASRQENSNQPQHF.

V usage is TRBV25-1 and J usage is TRBJ1-1; D is uncertain. The ends were cut back, 3 bases at V and 1 base at J, with 12 bases in the middle. In germline, CDR1 is MGHDK, CDR2 SYGVNS. CDR3 size: 15 residues. CDR3 in amino acids: CASSDQREGNTEAFF. The CDR3 nucleotides read TGTGCCAGCAGTGATCAAAGAGAAGGGAACACTGAAGCTTTCTTT. Combining the CDR3 with reference TRBV25-1 and TRBJ1-1 gives the whole variable domain EADIYQTPRYLVIGTGKKITLECSQTMGHDKMYWYQQDPGMELHLIHYSYGVNSTEKGDLSSESTVSRIRTEHFPLTLESARPSHTSQYLCASSDQREGNTEAFFGQGTRLTVV.

This rearrangement joins TRBV15 to TRBJ2-4, with D perhaps given as TRBD1 or TRBD2 (5 bases each). The CDR3 consists of 14 residues. The germline V and J ends were trimmed by 5 bases and 6 bases, with 14 bases remaining between them. Germline CDR1 LNHNV, CDR2 YYDKDF (reference sequence). CDR3 loop: CATSSRDGTNIQYF. In nucleotides, the CDR3 is TGTGCCACCAGCTCCCGGGACGGAACAAACATTCAGTACTTC.

The genes are TRBV2 and TRBJ1-2; 9 nucleotides match TRBD1. The junction had 4 bases not matched to a gene; V was cut back by 1 base and J by 10 bases. In germline, CDR1 is SNHLY, CDR2 FYNNEI. The CDR3 runs to 13 residues. CDR3 DNA sequence: TGTGCCAGCAGTGAAGACAGGGGGCTTGACTACACCTTC. Translation gives CASSEDRGLDYTF.

The gene calls are TRBV2 and TRBJ1-6, with TRBD1 as a possible D gene (5 bases). The CDR3 spans 14 residues. The germline gives CDR1 SNHLY, CDR2 FYNNEI. V was clipped by 3 bases and J by 8 bases, with 11 bases between them. CDR3 loop: CASSESGRYSPLHF. The CDR3 DNA reads TGTGCCAGCAGTGAGTCAGGGAGGTATTCACCCCTCCACTTT.